This is a list of T cell receptor beta chains from one sample in a study of sequential checkpoint blockade in melanoma. Measured with immunoSEQ multiplex PCR; TCRdb has only the in-frame clones, and not every one. The sample lists 7,000 to 9,500 clones; about 60% were seen once. Sequencing was performed on CD8+ T cells sorted from blood (inferred from file names), taken from a patient given nivolumab and ipilimumab in sequence. Receptors were obtained from a human donor with melanoma. The CDR3 runs from the conserved cysteine through the conserved F or W. D genes are given only for firm matches. A clone size is listed for some rows: how often the clone was seen (once, few, many), or a class if it is expanded.

V	size	J	D	DNA	CDR3
TRBV9	-	TRBJ2-1	TRBD2	TGTGCCAGCAGCGTAGAATGGTCCGGGACTAGCGGAACCTACAATGAGCAGTTCTTC	CASSVEWSGTSGTYNEQFF
TRBV27	-	TRBJ1-5	-	TGTGCCAGCAGTTTGAGGGACTTAGGACAGCCCCAGCATTTT	CASSLRDLGQPQHF
TRBV11-3	-	TRBJ2-1	TRBD2	TGTGCCAGCAGCTCCCGTTTAGCGGGAGAGGTTCACAATGAGCAGTTCTTC	CASSSRLAGEVHNEQFF
TRBV7-9	-	TRBJ1-4	-	TGTGCCAGCAGCTCGGTGGACAGCCTTCGCGAAAAACTGTTTTTT	CASSSVDSLREKLFF
TRBV9	once	TRBJ2-7	TRBD1	TGTGCCAGCAGCGGAAGGGACAGACCCTACGAGCAGTACTTC	CASSGRDRPYEQYF
TRBV25-1	-	TRBJ2-7	-	TGTGCCAGCAGTGCTCGTAACGAGCAGTACTTC	CASSARNEQYF
TRBV27	few	TRBJ2-7	-	TGTGCCAGCAGTCCCTCCCGAGTCTACGAGCAGTACTTC	CASSPSRVYEQYF
TRBV4-2	-	TRBJ1-1	-	TGTGCCAGCAGCCCCTCCGGGTTTAACACTGAAGCTTTCTTT	CASSPSGFNTEAFF
TRBV28	few	TRBJ2-7	-	TGTGCCAGCACCAGGACGAGGGAGGTCTACGAGCAGTACTTC	CASTRTREVYEQYF
TRBV9	-	TRBJ1-1	-	TGTGCCAGCAGCGTAAATTCGGGAACTGAAGCTTTCTTT	CASSVNSGTEAFF
TRBV7-9	few	TRBJ2-7	-	TGTGCCAGCAGCGACAGGTTTAGCCACGAGCAGTACTTC	CASSDRFSHEQYF